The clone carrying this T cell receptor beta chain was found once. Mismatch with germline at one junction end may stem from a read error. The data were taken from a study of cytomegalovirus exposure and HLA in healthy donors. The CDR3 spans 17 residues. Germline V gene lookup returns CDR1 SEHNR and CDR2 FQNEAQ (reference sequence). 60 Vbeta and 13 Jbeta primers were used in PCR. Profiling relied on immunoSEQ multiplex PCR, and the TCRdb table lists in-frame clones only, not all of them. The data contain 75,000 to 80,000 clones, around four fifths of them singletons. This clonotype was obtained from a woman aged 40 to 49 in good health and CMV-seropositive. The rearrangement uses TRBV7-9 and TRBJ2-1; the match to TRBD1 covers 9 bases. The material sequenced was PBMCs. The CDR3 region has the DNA TGTTCCAGCAGCTTATCCAAGTACAGGGGGCAACACAATGAGCAGTTCTTC. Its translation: CSSSLSKYRGQHNEQFF. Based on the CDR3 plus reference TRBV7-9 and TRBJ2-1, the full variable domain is DTGVSQNPRHKITKRGQNVTFRCDPISEHNRLYWYRQTLGQGPEFLTYFQNEAQLEKSRLLSDRFSAERPKGSFSTLEIQRTEQGDSAMYLCSSSLSKYRGQHNEQFFGPGTRLTVL.